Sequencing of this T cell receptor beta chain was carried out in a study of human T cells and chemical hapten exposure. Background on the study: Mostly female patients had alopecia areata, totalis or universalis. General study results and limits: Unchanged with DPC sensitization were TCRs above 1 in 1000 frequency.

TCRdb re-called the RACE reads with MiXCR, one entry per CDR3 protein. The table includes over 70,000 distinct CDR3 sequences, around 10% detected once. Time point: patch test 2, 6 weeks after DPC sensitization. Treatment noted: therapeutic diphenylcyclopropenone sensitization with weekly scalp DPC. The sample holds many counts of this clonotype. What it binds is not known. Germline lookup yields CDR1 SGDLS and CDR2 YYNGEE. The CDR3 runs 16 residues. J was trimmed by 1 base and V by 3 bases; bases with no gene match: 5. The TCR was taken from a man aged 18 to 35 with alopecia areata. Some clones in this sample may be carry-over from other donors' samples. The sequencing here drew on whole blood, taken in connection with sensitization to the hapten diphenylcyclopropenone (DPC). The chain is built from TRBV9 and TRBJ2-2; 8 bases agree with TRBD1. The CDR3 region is CASSEWGTGNTGELFF. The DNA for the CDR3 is TGTGCCAGCAGCGAGTGGGGGACAGGGAACACCGGGGAGCTGTTTTTT.